This TCR beta chain was captured by sequencing in a study of blood T cell repertoires in COVID-19. On the study more broadly: Samples came from the United States, Italy and Spain, spanning acute and convalescent COVID-19. T cells, B-cell-depleted T cells, or PBMCs supplied cDNA or gDNA.

The CDR3 is 16 residues long. V lost 0 bases and J lost 4, with 15 bases in between. CDR1 is SGHAT, CDR2 FQNNGV, per germline. Assay: immunoSEQ multiplex PCR; the TCRdb copy retains only in-frame clones and omits some. There are about 50,000 clones in the sample; 85% to 95% occur only once, and roughly 4.2% lies in the top ten. The clonotype originates from a middle-aged man with active COVID-19. What was sequenced was peripheral blood. The chain recombines TRBV11-2 with TRBJ2-5; no definite D call. The CDR3 coding sequence is TGTGCCAGCAGCTTAGATTTTTGGCAGGCCGGAGAGACCCAGTACTTC. This translates into CASSLDFWQAGETQYF.